The present T cell receptor beta chain was sequenced within a study of tumor-infiltrating lymphocytes in primary liver carcinoma. Across the whole study: Both sexes were represented among patients, who were 30 to 69 years old.

Extraction also yielded germline DNA, while blood RNA was obtained from unsorted whole blood. Researchers generated TCR beta cDNA from approximately 0.55 ug of total RNA, relying on a constant-region primer. Investigators got TCR beta libraries out of three nested multiplex PCR rounds, done with slightly modified ARM-PCR. In the first two PCR rounds, TRBV1-TRBV30 forward primers were paired with a C-beta reverse primer, and each round lasted approximately 9 cycles. TCRdb redid the calling of the multiplex PCR reads with MiXCR, one entry per CDR3 protein. This table holds approximately 330,000 distinct CDR3 sequences, 65% found once. This clonotype was detected only a few times. This may arise from a read error, as a much more abundant clone is one base away. The CDR3 length is 12 residues. Trimming took 10 bases from V and 5 from J, leaving 14 bases between them. Germline-derived CDR1 and CDR2 are ENHRY and SYGVKD.

The sample was peripheral blood. The origin of this receptor is a man aged 35 to 55 with primary liver carcinoma and hepatitis B virus infection. This chain connects TRBV10-3 to TRBJ1-1; D is perhaps TRBD1 (5 bases). The CDR3 is CATSIEGTEAFF. For the CDR3, the DNA is TGTGCCACCAGCATAGAGGGGACTGAAGCTTTCTTT.